This T cell receptor beta chain emerged from a study of cytomegalovirus exposure and HLA in healthy donors. General study findings and limits: The authors considered a cluster of highly shared sequence variants likely to be a sequencing artifact. In an earlier analysis, in 587 donors, most V segments appeared productive either ~87% or ~30% of the time. It was 164 TCR beta chains that were listed as cytomegalovirus-associated.

PCR amplification relied on 60 Vbeta primers (plus 13 Jbeta primers). Assay: immunoSEQ multiplex PCR; the TCRdb copy retains only in-frame clones and omits some. In the table there are 85,000 to 100,000 clones, around 60% of which are singletons. This clone was seen a few times. Its antigen is currently unknown. The CDR3 sequence is 14 residues long. Per the germline V gene, CDR1 is LGHNA and CDR2 is YSLEER. V shed 5 bases, J shed 1 base, and the junction held 5 bases outside the gene matches. This chain joins TRBV4-3 and TRBJ2-7, with TRBD2 identical over 7 bases. Specimen: PBMCs. The receptor was isolated from a human donor in good health. CDR3 amino acids: CASSSGGGSYEQYF. DNA of the CDR3: TGCGCCAGCAGCTCTGGGGGGGGATCCTACGAGCAGTACTTC.